This TCR beta chain was sequenced for a study of blood T cell repertoires in COVID-19. Study-level information: There were acute and convalescent COVID-19 samples, and they came from the United States, Italy and Spain. The cDNA or gDNA used as material had been derived from T cells, B-cell-depleted T cells, or PBMCs.

The germline CDR1 and CDR2 sequences are SGDLS and YYNGEE. Trimming at V came to 3 bases and at J to 4 bases, leaving 5 bases not matched to a gene. The CDR3 loop spans 15 amino acids. Authors' data handling: Reference gene primer amplification yielded estimated nucleated cell counts. Profiling relied on immunoSEQ multiplex PCR, and the TCRdb table lists in-frame clones only, not all of them. The V and J calls and the clone size are those of that table, but D and trimming were determined from the DNA. The profile shows 250,000 or so clones, more than 75% of them singletons. The table lists this clone with a count of one.

The chain links TRBV9 to TRBJ2-1, with TRBD2 identical over 9 bases. Input material: peripheral blood. This sequence originates from a man aged 40-50 years with active or convalescent COVID-19. The CDR3 reads CASSAGTSSYNEQFF. In nucleotides, the CDR3 is TGTGCCAGCAGCGCCGGGACTAGCAGTTACAATGAGCAGTTCTTC.